This T cell receptor beta chain was sequenced for a study of cytomegalovirus exposure and HLA in healthy donors. Primers: 60 Vbeta forward and 13 Jbeta reverse. The table came from immunoSEQ multiplex PCR; TCRdb's copy has only in-frame clones and leaves some out. The sample shows 110,000 to 150,000 clones, about 80% of them seen only once. The CDR3 totals 15 residues. Between the trimmed V and J ends, which lost 2 bases and 2 bases, there was a span of 12 bases. Germline V gene data show CDR1 as SGHTA and CDR2 as FQGNSA. As regards this clone: The antigen is unknown.

Each of the donors was a healthy bone marrow donor. Findings of the study overall: The authors listed 180 or so TCR beta chains as cytomegalovirus-associated. In vitro, a few CMV-associated chains proved specific for CMV antigens.

This clonotype was obtained from a male donor in good health and CMV-seronegative. Sequenced: PBMCs. V and J are TRBV7-2 and TRBJ2-5; D is perhaps TRBD1 (5 bases). CDR3 nucleotide sequence: TGTGCCAGCAGCTTACAGGCAGGGAAACAAGAGACCCAGTACTTC. It yields the protein CASSLQAGKQETQYF.